The T cell receptor (beta chain) under discussion was sequenced for a study of CD8 T cells in Susac syndrome (dated by TCRdb to between 2018 and 2020). Turning to the overall study: Whether CD8+ T cell activation and differentiation in Susac syndrome was antigen driven was tested using repertoire sequencing.

RNA was extracted with the RNeasy kit and roughly 0.45 to 1 ug was reverse transcribed using random hexamers. TCR beta CDR3 regions were amplified with the immunoSEQ multiplex PCR assay covering 54 Vbeta and 13 Jbeta segments. Bias from PCR amplification was corrected by using a synthetic template baseline for primer optimization and for computational correction. Under the source paper's analysis protocol: Reads were annotated to V, D and J genes per IMGT and analyzed with immunoSEQ Analyzer, keeping only productive sequences. To calculate clonality, Shannon entropy was normalized by log2 of the number of productive unique sequences and then subtracted from one. For each patient and control, public and private clones were evaluated among the 100 most prevalent clones. Susac-specific clones were defined as absent from healthy and MS cohorts, 800 to 1,200 published viral clones and other ImmuneACCESS disease sequences. The raw public data were reprocessed by TCRdb itself: fastp quality trimming at Q25, MiXCR clonotype calling, in-frame beta chains only. Each entry is one CDR3 protein sequence, shown with its most common DNA and genes. These V and J calls are TCRdb output, not the study's own analysis. This sample gives about 200,000 distinct CDR3 sequences in total; more than 90% of them show up just once. The ten largest clonotypes hold 0.093% of the sample.

From cysteine to phenylalanine, the CDR3 is 12 amino acids long. The retained sequence is limited to the CDR3, 36 bases, with the frame set at the first base. The trim is 3 bases for V and 5 bases for J, with a gap of 10 bases between the germline ends. The CDR1 and CDR2 encoded by the germline V gene (reference sequence) are DFQATT and SNEGSKA. Results and caveats for the whole study, not just this receptor: The number of individuals in the TCR sequencing and HLA analysis was recognized as being relatively small.

Details on this clonotype: Its specific antigen is unknown. Per-nucleotide qualities are absent, and no much larger clonotype sits a single base away.

Peripheral blood CD8+ and CD4+ T cells from healthy donors, Susac syndrome patients and multiple sclerosis patients were profiled by high-throughput TCR beta sequencing. The multiple sclerosis controls were treatment-naive patients who had stable or active relapsing-remitting disease and met the revised McDonald criteria. Bulk CD8+ and CD4+ T cells were purified magnetically by negative isolation, whereas CD8+ TEMRA cells were enriched by FACS. Blood was collected in EDTA tubes and processed within 24 hours, with PBMCs isolated through density gradient centrifugation. PBMCs destined for TCR sequencing were cryopreserved in liquid nitrogen and later thawed in a 37 °C water bath. The sorted or isolated CD4+, CD8+ and CD8+ TEMRA cells reached a purity of at least 90%.

The chain uses TRBV20-1 and TRBJ2-5; the D segment is perhaps TRBD1 or TRBD2, each sharing 5 matched bases. Source material: CD4+ T cells from PBMCs. The clonotype originates from a human donor with multiple sclerosis. The DNA sequence is TGCAGTGCTAGGAGGGGCCGGGAGACCCAGTACTTC. The resulting protein is CSARRGRETQYF.